The sequence of this T cell receptor beta chain was determined in a study of blood T cell repertoires in COVID-19. Study at large: Spain, Italy and the United States supplied samples that represented acute and convalescent COVID-19.

The trim removed 3 bases at V and 1 base at J, leaving 8 bases unmatched. The CDR3 covers 17 residues. Germline V CDR1 and CDR2: SGDLS, YYNGEE. Original analysis: By means of reference gene primer amplification, nucleated cell counts were estimated. Produced via immunoSEQ multiplex PCR; TCRdb's table is partial and in-frame only. That table furnishes V, J and clone size, whereas the DNA furnished D and trimming. The sample has about 170,000 clones; approximately 91% are singletons. The chain combines TRBV9 with TRBJ2-1; 9 bases match TRBD2. The sequence was collected from a man in his late teens or twenties with COVID-19, enrolled during active disease. Sequenced sample: peripheral blood. In DNA, the CDR3 is TGTGCCAGCAGCGCCTCGGGCAGCGGGAGGTCCTACAATGAGCAGTTCTTC. Amino acids: CASSASGSGRSYNEQFF.